One and the same sample provided the 23 T cell receptor beta chains below, sequenced in a study of CD8 T cells in Susac syndrome. RNA, at 0.5 to 1 ug, was reverse transcribed with random hexamers. TCRdb re-called the immunoSEQ multiplex PCR reads through MiXCR, storing one row per CDR3 protein. This sample has around 120,000 distinct CDR3 sequences, with around 94% found just once. The sequenced material came from CD4+ T cells from PBMCs. These receptors originate from a human donor with multiple sclerosis.

The V gene is TRBV19, the J gene TRBJ2-5; weak D call: TRBD2 (5 bases). The CDR3 has 13 amino acids. V was pared by 4 bases and J by 2 bases, with 8 bases between. CDR1 is LNHDA and CDR2 is SQIVND in the germline V gene (reference sequence). The CDR3 DNA follows: TGTGCCAGTAGTACCGGGGTACAAGAGACCCAGTACTTC. Translating gives CASSTGVQETQYF.

This chain connects TRBV27 to TRBJ2-7; 7 positions match TRBD1. The CDR3 is made up of 17 amino acids. Germline CDR1 MNHEY, CDR2 SMNVEV (reference sequence). J lost 0 bases, V lost 6 bases, and 14 bases had no gene match. CDR3 amino acids: CASRRYPGQSSSYEQYF. The CDR3 coding sequence is TGTGCCAGCAGGCGATACCCGGGACAGTCAAGCTCCTACGAGCAGTACTTC.

The chain carries TRBV30 and TRBJ2-2, with D perhaps TRBD1 (5 bases). Germline assignment: CDR1 GTSNPN and CDR2 SVGIG (reference sequence). The CDR3 sequence is 15 residues long. The V end was cut by 5 bases, the J end by 0 bases, with 13 bases between. The CDR3 nucleotides are TGTGCCTGGTCCGTACAGGACACGAACACCGGGGAGCTGTTTTTT. Translation: CAWSVQDTNTGELFF.

In regard to this clonotype: Compared with germline, one end of the junction differs, possibly owing to a read error. V and J are TRBV5-1 and TRBJ1-4; weak D call: TRBD1 (5 bases). CDR1 and CDR2 from the germline V gene are SGHRS and YFSETQ. There are 16 residues in the CDR3. The DNA for the CDR3 is TGCGCCAGCAGCTTGGCGTGGGTGGACACGGGTGAAAAACTCTTTTTT. This translates into CASSLAWVDTGEKLFF.

The gene calls are TRBV27 and TRBJ1-1; D remains unclear. CDR1 MNHEY and CDR2 SMNVEV come from the germline V gene (reference sequence). This CDR3 region has 13 residues. V lost 5 bases, J lost 13 bases, and 20 bases lay in between. CDR3 DNA: TGTGCCAGCAGTGTAGGGAGAAAGAGTAAGGGTTTCTTT. This translates into CASSVGRKSKGFF.

The rearrangement joins TRBV14 to TRBJ1-4; D is unclear. Germline V gives CDR1 SGHDN, CDR2 FVKESK. V lost 0 bases and J 14 bases, leaving 10 bases between the germline ends. This CDR3 has 12 residues. CDR3 sequence reads: CASSQDPEYLFF. In DNA, the CDR3 is TGTGCCAGCAGCCAAGATCCGGAGTATCTGTTTTTT.

The rearrangement uses TRBV5-5 and TRBJ1-1, with D tentatively TRBD1 (5 bases). V lost 0 bases and J lost 3, with 15 bases in between. Germline V gene sequence: CDR1 SGHKS, CDR2 YYEKEE (reference sequence). The CDR3 has 16 amino acids. The CDR3 DNA reads TGTGCCAGCAGCTTGGCCGGCATATCGGGGGACACTGAAGCTTTCTTT. Its protein product is CASSLAGISGDTEAFF. Using reference TRBV5-5 and TRBJ1-1 for the parts outside the CDR3, the full variable domain is DAGVTQSPTHLIKTRGQQVTLRCSPISGHKSVSWYQQVLGQGPQFIFQYYEKEERGRGNFPDRFSARQFPNYSSELNVNALLLGDSALYLCASSLAGISGDTEAFFGQGTRLTVV.

This clonotype was seen a handful of times. This chain uses TRBV5-4 with TRBJ1-1; D unresolved. Germline values: CDR1 SGHNT, CDR2 YYREEE (reference sequence). The CDR3 runs to 14 residues. The ends were cut back, 0 bases at V and 0 bases at J, with 6 bases in the middle. The CDR3 nucleotides read TGTGCCAGCAGCTTGGAGGGCATGAACACTGAAGCTTTCTTT. Translating it yields CASSLEGMNTEAFF.

The chain couples TRBV19 to TRBJ2-7; D might be TRBD2 (5 bases). There are 13 residues in the CDR3. Trimming left V 6 bases short and J 3 bases short, with 12 bases between. Germline CDR1 LNHDA, CDR2 SQIVND (reference sequence). For the CDR3, the DNA is TGTGCCAGTAGCAGCGGACTGAACTACGAGCAGTACTTC. Its translation: CASSSGLNYEQYF.

The chain has TRBV19 and TRBJ2-3, with 8 bases aligning to TRBD1. The CDR3 is 15 residues long. Unmatched junction bases numbered 7, after V lost 7 bases and J lost 1 base. CDR1 is LNHDA and CDR2 is SQIVND in the germline V gene (reference sequence). The CDR3: CASISTGGGTDTQYF. The CDR3 nucleotides read TGTGCCAGTATCTCTACAGGGGGAGGCACAGATACGCAGTATTTT.

This clonotype was observed a single time. The chain combines TRBV30 with TRBJ1-4; D call uncertain. The germline gives CDR1 GTSNPN, CDR2 SVGIG (reference sequence). There are 11 residues in the CDR3. Trimming pared 2 bases from V and 8 bases from J, leaving 6 bases between. CDR3 protein: CAWSPREKLFF. The CDR3 DNA sequence: TGTGCCTGGAGTCCAAGGGAAAAACTGTTTTTT.

The chain has TRBV19 and TRBJ1-2, with no clear D. Germline V gene data show CDR1 as LNHDA and CDR2 as SQIVND (reference sequence). This CDR3 has 13 amino acids. V shed 2 bases and J shed 8 bases, with 12 bases lying between them. CDR3 in amino acids: CASSIPGEGGYTF. The DNA of the CDR3 is TGTGCCAGTAGTATACCTGGGGAAGGGGGCTACACCTTC.

The chain has TRBV25-1 and TRBJ1-2, with 7 bases that match TRBD1. After removal of 4 bases from V and 4 bases from J, the junction contained 3 bases not matched to a gene. The CDR3 has 13 residues. The germline V gene encodes CDR1 MGHDK and CDR2 SYGVNS. This CDR3 is CASSAAGGYGYTF. CDR3 bases: TGTGCCAGCAGTGCCGCAGGGGGCTATGGCTACACCTTC.

V and J are TRBV27 and TRBJ1-2; D gene uncertain. Germline CDR1 is MNHEY and CDR2 is SMNVEV (reference sequence). V was shortened by 8 bases and J by 0 bases, with 4 bases between the two germline ends. This CDR3 has 11 amino acids. CDR3 region: CASGSNYGYTF. The CDR3 coding sequence is TGTGCCAGCGGATCTAACTATGGCTACACCTTC.

The chain is built from TRBV30 and TRBJ1-6; D perhaps matches TRBD1 (6 bases). The CDR3 consists of 14 residues. Germline CDR1 GTSNPN, CDR2 SVGIG (reference sequence). Trimming removed 4 bases at V and 7 bases at J, with 14 bases between. The chain's CDR3 is CAWNNRDWNSPLHF. The DNA for the CDR3 is TGTGCCTGGAATAACAGGGACTGGAATTCACCCCTCCACTTT.

V and J are TRBV2 and TRBJ1-6; D is uncertain. The CDR3 runs to 14 residues. The germline V gene has CDR1 SNHLY and CDR2 FYNNEI. V was pared by 5 bases and J by 10 bases, with 15 bases between. CDR3 coding DNA: TGTGCCAGCAGTCGGGAGACTCAAAGGTCACCCCTCCACTTT. The encoded protein is CASSRETQRSPLHF.

This chain links TRBV5-1 with TRBJ2-5; a possible D gene is TRBD1 (7 bases). Trimming stripped 4 bases from V and 1 base from J, with 14 bases between. Looked up from germline, CDR1 is SGHRS and CDR2 is YFSETQ. The CDR3 consists of 15 residues. The CDR3 reads CASSGGTVVQETQYF. The CDR3 DNA sequence: TGCGCCAGCAGCGGGGGGACAGTAGTCCAAGAGACCCAGTACTTC.

This clonotype was seen a single time. The V gene is TRBV12-3 or TRBV12-4, the J gene TRBJ1-3, with 7 bases that match TRBD1. This CDR3 is 16 amino acids long. The ends lost 6 bases at V and 6 bases at J; junction bases unmatched: 14. Written as DNA, the CDR3 is TGTGCCAGCAGCGACGACAGGGATATCCTCGAAAACACCATATATTTT. Translated, it gives CASSDDRDILENTIYF.

The gene calls are TRBV3-1 and TRBJ1-6, with a tentative D call TRBD1 (6 bases). The V gene's germline CDR1 is LGHDT and CDR2 YNNKEL (reference sequence). The germline V and J ends were trimmed by 6 bases and 8 bases, with 17 bases remaining between them. This CDR3 region has 15 residues. The CDR3 spells CASRQQGGADSPLHF. The CDR3 DNA follows: TGTGCCAGCAGACAACAGGGAGGTGCGGATTCACCCCTCCACTTT.

V usage is TRBV4-1 and J usage is TRBJ2-3, with TRBD1 identical over 10 bases. This CDR3 is built from 16 residues. With V trimmed by 4 bases and J by 4 bases, 8 bases remained unmatched. Germline CDR1 reads MGHRA; CDR2 reads YSYEKL. The CDR3 nucleotides are TGCGCCAGCAGCCCTCATCCGGGACAGGGGTCAGATACGCAGTATTTT. It encodes CASSPHPGQGSDTQYF.

The chain joins TRBV7-2 to TRBJ1-5; D ambiguous. The CDR3 is 14 amino acids. Trimming shortened V by 1 base and J by 1 base, and 5 bases separated the two germline ends. Germline V gene sequence: CDR1 SGHTA, CDR2 FQGNSA. The CDR3 DNA follows: TGTGCCAGCAGCTTAGTTGGCAGCAATCAGCCCCAGCATTTT. This gives the protein CASSLVGSNQPQHF.

J is TRBJ1-2 and V is TRBV2, with TRBD1 matching over 8 bases. J was trimmed by 4 bases and V by 5 bases; bases with no gene match: 9. The CDR3 covers 15 residues. Per the germline V gene, CDR1 is SNHLY and CDR2 is FYNNEI. In nucleotides, the CDR3 is TGTGCCAGCAGTAATAACAGGGGGATCGGCTATGGCTACACCTTC. It yields the protein CASSNNRGIGYGYTF.

The V gene is TRBV7-8, the J gene TRBJ2-7; the D call may be TRBD1 or TRBD2 (5 bases each). The CDR3 contains 15 residues. Trimming shortened V by 5 bases and J by 0 bases, and 14 bases separated the two germline ends. CDR1 and CDR2 (germline): SGHVS, FQNEAQ. CDR3 residues: CASSQGAGFSYEQYF. CDR3 sequence (DNA): TGTGCCAGCAGCCAAGGGGCGGGCTTCTCCTACGAGCAGTACTTC.